Sequencing of this T cell receptor beta chain was carried out in a study of T cell repertoires in cytomegalovirus infection. Regarding the study as a whole: It was HLA-C-restricted CMV-specific TCR beta clonotypes that dominated the response ex vivo.

Via MiXCR, TCRdb re-called the reads, giving one row per CDR3 protein. The sample consists of about 830,000 distinct CDR3 sequences, about 30% of them appearing once. The CDR3 is 16 amino acids. Germline V gives CDR1 LNHDA, CDR2 SQIVND (reference sequence). The V gene lost 5 bases and the J gene lost 1 base, with 14 bases spanning the gap. This clonotype occurred a few times. Its antigen is undetermined. The input for sequencing was cultured CD8+ T cells from PBMCs, taken from culture after CMV antigen stimulation. This clonotype was obtained from a human donor in good health (CMV status not recorded). Some clones in this sample may be carry-over from other donors' samples. The chain couples TRBV19 to TRBJ1-4; D may be TRBD1 (6 bases). The chain's CDR3 is CASSVVGQRTNEKLFF. The CDR3 DNA reads as TGTGCCAGTAGTGTCGTCGGACAGAGAACTAATGAAAAACTGTTTTTT.